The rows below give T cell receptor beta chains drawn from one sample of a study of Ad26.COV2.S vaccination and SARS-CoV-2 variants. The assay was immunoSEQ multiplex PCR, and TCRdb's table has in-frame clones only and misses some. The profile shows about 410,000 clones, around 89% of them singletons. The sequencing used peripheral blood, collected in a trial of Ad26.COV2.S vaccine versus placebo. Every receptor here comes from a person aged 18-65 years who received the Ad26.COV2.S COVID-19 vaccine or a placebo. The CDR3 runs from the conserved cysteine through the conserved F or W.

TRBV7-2,CASSSSSGTGNIQYF
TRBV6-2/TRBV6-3,CASSYSVSRYQETQYF
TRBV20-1,CSAYKDYGYTF
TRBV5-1,CASSLGSFSYNEQFF
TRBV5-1,CASTWREIAGELFF
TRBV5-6,CASSPLSGSTNTQYF
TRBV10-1,CAPEGLFAREQYF
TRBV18,CASSQPTGVRYGYTF
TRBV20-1,CSARPNTEAFF
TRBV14,CASSQDHPGLVNTGELFF
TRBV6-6,CASSSTGLQPQHF
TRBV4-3,CASSQDLGQKETQYF
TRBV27,CASSSSGAGELFF
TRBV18,CASSPANWGEQYF
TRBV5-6,CASSFWGRSGANVLTF
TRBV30,CAWTNTGASAEAFF
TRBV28,CASRTGRNQPQHF
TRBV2,CASKGTGEQTQYF
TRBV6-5,CASSYSPGSYNSPLHF
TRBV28,CASRIGGGRNTDTQYF
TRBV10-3,CAISEPPFPAGVSDTQYF
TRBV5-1,CASSPNRTPGTQYF
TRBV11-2,CASSLTGLVFNEQFF
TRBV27,CASSPLAGADTQYF
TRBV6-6,CASSYARGSGELFF